This T cell receptor beta chain appears in the sequencing data of a study of blood T cell repertoires in COVID-19. TCRdb's copy holds only in-frame clones and misses some; the assay was immunoSEQ multiplex PCR. This sample yields some 200,000 clones, of which 80% to 85% are seen a single time; 7.5% belongs to the top ten. J lost 7 bases, V lost 0 bases, and 5 bases had no gene match. This CDR3 has 14 residues. Germline CDR1 and CDR2: MNHEY and SVGEGT. V usage is TRBV6-2 or TRBV6-3 and J usage is TRBJ1-1, with 7 bases identical to TRBD1. The receptor comes from a man between 35 and 55 years old who had recovered from COVID-19. Sequencing was done on a sample of PBMCs or T cells enriched from blood (not recorded which). The CDR3 here is CASSYSKAGGEAFF. The DNA of the CDR3 is TGTGCCAGCAGTTACTCGAAGGCAGGGGGTGAAGCTTTCTTT.